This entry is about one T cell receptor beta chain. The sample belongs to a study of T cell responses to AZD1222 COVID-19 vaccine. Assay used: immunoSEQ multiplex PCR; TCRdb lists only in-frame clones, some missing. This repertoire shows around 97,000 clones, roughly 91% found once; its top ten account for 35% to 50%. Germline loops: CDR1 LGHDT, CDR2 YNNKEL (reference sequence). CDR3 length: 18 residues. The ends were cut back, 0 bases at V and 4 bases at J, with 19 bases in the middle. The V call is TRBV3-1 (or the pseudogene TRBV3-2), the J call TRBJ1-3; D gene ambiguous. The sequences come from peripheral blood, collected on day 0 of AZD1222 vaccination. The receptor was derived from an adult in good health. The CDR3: CASSQEHGGGRRGNTIYF. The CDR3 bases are TGTGCCAGCAGCCAAGAACACGGCGGAGGGAGACGAGGAAACACCATATATTTT.